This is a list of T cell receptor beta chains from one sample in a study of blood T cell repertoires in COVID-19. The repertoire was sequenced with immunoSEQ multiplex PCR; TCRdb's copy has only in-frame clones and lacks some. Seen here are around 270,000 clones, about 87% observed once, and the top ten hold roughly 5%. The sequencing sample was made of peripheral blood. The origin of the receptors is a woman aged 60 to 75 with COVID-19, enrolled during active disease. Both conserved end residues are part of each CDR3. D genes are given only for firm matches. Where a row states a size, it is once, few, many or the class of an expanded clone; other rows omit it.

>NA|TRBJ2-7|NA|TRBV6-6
TGTGCCAGCGTGGGAGTACGCGAGCAGTACTTC
CASVGVREQYF
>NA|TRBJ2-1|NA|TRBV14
TGTGCCAGCAGCAATGACAGGTTGGGGTGGTTCTTC
CASSNDRLGWFF
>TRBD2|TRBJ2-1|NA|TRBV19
TGTGCCAGTAGTATAGATTTGGGCGGGAGGGGAAATGAGCAGTTCTTC
CASSIDLGGRGNEQFF
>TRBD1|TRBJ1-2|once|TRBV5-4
TGTGCCAGCAGCTTTGACAGGGGTAACTATGGCTACACCTTC
CASSFDRGNYGYTF
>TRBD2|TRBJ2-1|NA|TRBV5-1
TGCGCCAGCAGCTTCGGACTAGCGGGGCCCCCCTACAATGAGCAGTTCTTC
CASSFGLAGPPYNEQFF
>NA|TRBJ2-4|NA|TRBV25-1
TGTGCCAGCAGCGACGGAGGTCTCGGGGGTAACATTCAGTACTTC
CASSDGGLGGNIQYF
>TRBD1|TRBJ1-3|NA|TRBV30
TGTGCCTGGAGAGCCGACAGGGGCTCTGGAAACACCATATATTTT
CAWRADRGSGNTIYF
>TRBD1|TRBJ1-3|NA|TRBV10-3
TGTGCCATCAGTGAGTCCGACAGGGATTTTTCAGGAAACACCATATATTTT
CAISESDRDFSGNTIYF
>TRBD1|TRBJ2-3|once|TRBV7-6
TGTGCCAGCAGCCAGGGGGTCCGTCCTAGCACAGATACGCAGTATTTT
CASSQGVRPSTDTQYF
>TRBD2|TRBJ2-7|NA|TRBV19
TGTGCCAGTAGTCCCGGGACTAGCTCTTTCCGATACGAGCAGTACTTC
CASSPGTSSFRYEQYF
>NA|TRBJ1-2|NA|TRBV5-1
TGCGCCAGCAAATTGGGCACCCAAAGCAACTATGGCTACACCTTC
CASKLGTQSNYGYTF
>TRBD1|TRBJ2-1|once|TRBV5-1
TGCGCCAGCACCCGGGACAGTAATTACAATGAGCAGTTCTTC
CASTRDSNYNEQFF
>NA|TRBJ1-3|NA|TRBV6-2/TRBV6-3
TGTGCCAGCAGTTACTCGGCTTTCTCTGGAAACACCATATATTTT
CASSYSAFSGNTIYF
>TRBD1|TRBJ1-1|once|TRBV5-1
TGCGCCAGCAGCTTACCCGGCCGAACAGGGGACACTGAAGCTTTCTTT
CASSLPGRTGDTEAFF
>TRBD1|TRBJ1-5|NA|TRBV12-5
TGTGCTAGTGGTTTGGTACCGGGCAGGGGGCATCGCAATCAGCCCCAGCATTTT
CASGLVPGRGHRNQPQHF
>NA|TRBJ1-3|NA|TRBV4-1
TGCGCCAGCAGCCAAGTGAGGGTGGCGTCTGGAAACACCATATATTTT
CASSQVRVASGNTIYF
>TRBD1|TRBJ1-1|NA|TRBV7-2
TGTGCCAGCAGCTTAGAGGCCAGGGGGCTAACTAAAGCTTTCTTT
CASSLEARGLTKAFF
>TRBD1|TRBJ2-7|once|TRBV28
TGTGCCAGCGGAAAACAGGGGGCGCCACCTGAGCAGTACTTC
CASGKQGAPPEQYF
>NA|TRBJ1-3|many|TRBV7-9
TGTGCCAGCAGCTTGTTCATTTCAAAGACAACAAACACCATATATTTT
CASSLFISKTTNTIYF
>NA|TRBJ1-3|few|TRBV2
TGTGCCAGCAGCCAATCCAGCTCTGGAAACACCATATATTTT
CASSQSSSGNTIYF
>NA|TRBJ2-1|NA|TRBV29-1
TGCAGCGTTGAATTTCAGGAAGCCTTCAATGAGCAGTTCTTC
CSVEFQEAFNEQFF
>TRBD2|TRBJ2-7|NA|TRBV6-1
TGTGCCAGCAGTGAAGGCAGCGGGAGCGAGCAGTACTTC
CASSEGSGSEQYF
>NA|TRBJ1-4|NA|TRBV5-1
TGCGCCAGCAGCCCGCGGGCAGGACAGTATCAAAAACTGTTTTTT
CASSPRAGQYQKLFF
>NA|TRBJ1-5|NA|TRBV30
TGTGCCTGGAGTGTACGGGGAAATCAGCCCCAGCATTTT
CAWSVRGNQPQHF
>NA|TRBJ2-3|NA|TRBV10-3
TGTGCCATCAGTGAAAAAGGCGGGAGCACAGATACGCAGTATTTT
CAISEKGGSTDTQYF
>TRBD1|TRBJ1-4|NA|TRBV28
TGTGCCAGCAGGACAGGGTTGGTGGAAAAACTGTTTTTT
CASRTGLVEKLFF
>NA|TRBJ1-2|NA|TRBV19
TGTGCCAGTGGGGGGGTCTATGGCTACACCTTC
CASGGVYGYTF
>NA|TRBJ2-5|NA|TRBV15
TGTGCCACCAGCAGAGGCCTCGGCCAAGAGACCCAGTACTTC
CATSRGLGQETQYF
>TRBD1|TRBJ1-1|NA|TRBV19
TGTGCCAGTAGTATAGTATCGGGACAGGGGAACACTGAAGCTTTCTTT
CASSIVSGQGNTEAFF
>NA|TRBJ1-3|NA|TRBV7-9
TGTGCCAGCAGCTGGGACACCTACTCTGGAAACACCATATATTTT
CASSWDTYSGNTIYF
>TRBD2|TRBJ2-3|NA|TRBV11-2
TGTGCCAGCAGCTTAGCGGGAGGGCCGCCAGATACGCAGTATTTT
CASSLAGGPPDTQYF
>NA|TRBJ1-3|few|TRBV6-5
TGTGCCAGCAGTTACTCCAGGGCTTCTGGAAACACCATATATTTT
CASSYSRASGNTIYF
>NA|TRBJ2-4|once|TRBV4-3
TGCGCCAGCAGCCAACGTCTCCTCCAAGGGGGATTCGCCAAAAACATTCAGTACTTC
CASSQRLLQGGFAKNIQYF
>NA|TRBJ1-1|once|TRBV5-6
TGTGCCAGCAGCCGGGGAGGGAACACTGAAGCTTTCTTT
CASSRGGNTEAFF
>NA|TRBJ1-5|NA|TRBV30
TGTGCCTGGAGACCCCCAACAGGGTTTTTTGGCAATCAGCCCCAGCATTTT
CAWRPPTGFFGNQPQHF
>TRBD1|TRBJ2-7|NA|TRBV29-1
TGCAGCGTTAAGGGACAGGGGAGGATCTACGAGCAGTACTTC
CSVKGQGRIYEQYF
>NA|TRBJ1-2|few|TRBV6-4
TGTGCCAGCAGTGACGGAGGGAACTATGGCTACACCTTC
CASSDGGNYGYTF
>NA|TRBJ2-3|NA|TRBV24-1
TGTGCCACCAGTGATCTCCGACAGGAGATGAGCACAGATACGCAGTATTTT
CATSDLRQEMSTDTQYF
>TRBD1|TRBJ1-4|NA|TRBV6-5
TGTGCCAGCAGTCTCGACAGGGTGAATGAAAAACTGTTTTTT
CASSLDRVNEKLFF
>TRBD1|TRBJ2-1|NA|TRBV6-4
TGTGCCAGCAGTGACGGTTACGGACAGGGGCTACATGAGCAGTTCTTC
CASSDGYGQGLHEQFF
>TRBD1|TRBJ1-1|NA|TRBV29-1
TGCAGCGTAGGGCGGGGACAGGTGAACACTGAAGCTTTCTTT
CSVGRGQVNTEAFF
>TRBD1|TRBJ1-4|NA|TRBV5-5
TGTGCCAGCAGCTTGAGGACAGGGGACGTGGAAAAACTGTTTTTT
CASSLRTGDVEKLFF
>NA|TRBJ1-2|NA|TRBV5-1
TGCGCCAGCAGCTTGGCGGCAGGGGTGGCGGACGGCTACACCTTC
CASSLAAGVADGYTF
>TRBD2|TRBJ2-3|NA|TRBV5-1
TGCGCCAGCAGCTTGGCACTAGCGGGAGCAGATACGCAGTATTTT
CASSLALAGADTQYF
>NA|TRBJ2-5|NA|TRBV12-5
TGTGCTAGTGCCAGGGGACAACTCGGGGAGACCCAGTACTTC
CASARGQLGETQYF
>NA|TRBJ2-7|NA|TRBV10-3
TGTGCCATCAGTGAGGGGGGGATCTACTACGAGCAGTACTTC
CAISEGGIYYEQYF